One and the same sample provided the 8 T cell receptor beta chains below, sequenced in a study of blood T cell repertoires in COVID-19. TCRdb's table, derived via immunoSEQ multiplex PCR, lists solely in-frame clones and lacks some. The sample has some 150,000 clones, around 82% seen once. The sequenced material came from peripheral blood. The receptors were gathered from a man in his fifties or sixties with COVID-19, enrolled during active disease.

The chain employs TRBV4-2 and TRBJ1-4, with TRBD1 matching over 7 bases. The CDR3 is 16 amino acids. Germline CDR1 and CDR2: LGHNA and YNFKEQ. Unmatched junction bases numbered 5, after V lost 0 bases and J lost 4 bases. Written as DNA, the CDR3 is TGTGCCAGCAGCCAAGATGGGGCAGGGGGTAATGAAAAACTGTTTTTT. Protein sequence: CASSQDGAGGNEKLFF.

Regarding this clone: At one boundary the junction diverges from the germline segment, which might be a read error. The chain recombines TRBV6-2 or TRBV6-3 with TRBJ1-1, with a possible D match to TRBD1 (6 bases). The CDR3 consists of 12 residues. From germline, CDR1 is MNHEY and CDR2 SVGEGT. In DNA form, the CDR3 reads TGTGCCGGCAGTCCCGGACAGCTAGAAGCTTTCTTT. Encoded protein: CAGSPGQLEAFF.

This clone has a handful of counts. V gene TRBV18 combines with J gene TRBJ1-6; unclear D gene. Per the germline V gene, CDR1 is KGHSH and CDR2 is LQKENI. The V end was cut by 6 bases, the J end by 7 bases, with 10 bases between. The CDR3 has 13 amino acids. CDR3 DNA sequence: TGTGCCAGCTCGCCTCCCAGAAATTCACCCCTCCACTTT. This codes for CASSPPRNSPLHF.

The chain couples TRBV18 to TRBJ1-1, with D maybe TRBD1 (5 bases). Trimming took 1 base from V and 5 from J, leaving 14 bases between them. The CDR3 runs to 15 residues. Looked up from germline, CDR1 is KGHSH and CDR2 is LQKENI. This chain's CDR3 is CASSPRAPKGTEAFF. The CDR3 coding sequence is TGTGCCAGCTCACCACGGGCCCCCAAGGGGACTGAAGCTTTCTTT.

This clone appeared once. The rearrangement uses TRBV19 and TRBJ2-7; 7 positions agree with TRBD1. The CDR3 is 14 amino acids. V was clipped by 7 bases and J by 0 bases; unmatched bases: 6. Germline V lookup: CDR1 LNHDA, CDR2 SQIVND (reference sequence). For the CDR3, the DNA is TGTGCCAGTACCCCGACAGGGAGCTCCTACGAGCAGTACTTC. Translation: CASTPTGSSYEQYF.

This chain's CDR3 is CASSLGTSVSGELFF. The CDR3 DNA is TGCGCCAGCAGCCTAGGGACTAGCGTATCCGGGGAGCTGTTTTTT. The rearrangement joins TRBV5-1 to TRBJ2-2, with 10 nucleotides matching TRBD2. The CDR3 contains 15 residues. V gave up 4 bases and J gave up 6 bases; unmatched junction bases: 6. Per germline, CDR1 SGHRS and CDR2 YFSETQ.

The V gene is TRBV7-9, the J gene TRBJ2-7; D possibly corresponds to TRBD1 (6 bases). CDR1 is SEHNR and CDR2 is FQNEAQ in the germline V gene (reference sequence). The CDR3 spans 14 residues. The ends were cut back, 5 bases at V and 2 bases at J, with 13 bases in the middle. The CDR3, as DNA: TGTGCCAGCAGCAAACAGGGAATCACCTACGAGCAGTACTTC. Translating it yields CASSKQGITYEQYF.

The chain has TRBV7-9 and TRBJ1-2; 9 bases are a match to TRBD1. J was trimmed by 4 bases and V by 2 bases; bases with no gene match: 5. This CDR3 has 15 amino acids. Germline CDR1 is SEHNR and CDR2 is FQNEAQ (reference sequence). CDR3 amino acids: CASSLSSDRGYGYTF. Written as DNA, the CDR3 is TGTGCCAGCAGCTTATCCTCGGACAGGGGCTATGGCTACACCTTC.